This entry lists 13 T cell receptor beta chains sequenced from one sample in a study of cytomegalovirus exposure and HLA in healthy donors. Primers for the PCR totalled 60 Vbeta and 13 Jbeta. Profiling relied on immunoSEQ multiplex PCR, and the TCRdb table lists in-frame clones only, not all of them. This sample's clone table lists tens of thousands of clones. The sample comprised PBMCs. These receptors were taken from a man aged 25-40 years in good health and CMV-seropositive.

The chain uses TRBV7-9 and TRBJ2-7; 7 positions agree with TRBD1. CDR1 and CDR2 from the germline V gene are SEHNR and FQNEAQ (reference sequence). CDR3 size: 13 residues. V was clipped by 5 bases and J by 1 base; unmatched bases: 2. Here the CDR3 reads CASSRTGSYEQYF. CDR3 nucleotides: TGTGCCAGCAGCCGGACAGGTTCCTACGAGCAGTACTTC.

The rearrangement links TRBV30 to TRBJ2-7, with D hard to call. The CDR3 loop spans 12 amino acids. The V end lost 2 bases, the J end lost 4 bases, and 9 bases lay between the germline ends. Germline CDR1 GTSNPN, CDR2 SVGIG (reference sequence). CDR3 protein: CAWSLMAYEQYF. The CDR3 DNA follows: TGTGCCTGGAGTCTGATGGCTTACGAGCAGTACTTC.

This chain connects TRBV27 to TRBJ1-6, with TRBD1 identical over 7 bases. The CDR3 is 15 amino acids. Germline lookup yields CDR1 MNHEY and CDR2 SMNVEV (reference sequence). Losses at the gene ends were 7 bases for V and 4 bases for J; bases not matched to a gene: 7. The CDR3 loop reads CASNQGQRYNSPLHF. CDR3 nucleotides: TGTGCCAGCAACCAGGGACAGAGGTATAATTCACCCCTCCACTTT.

This chain connects TRBV25-1 to TRBJ1-6; D perhaps matches TRBD1 (5 bases). The germline V and J ends were trimmed by 4 bases and 0 bases, with 10 bases remaining between them. The CDR3 runs to 16 residues. In germline, CDR1 is MGHDK, CDR2 SYGVNS. The CDR3 nucleotides read TGTGCCAGCAGTGGGACATCGAGCTCCTATAATTCACCCCTCCACTTT. Translated, it gives CASSGTSSSYNSPLHF.

The chain combines TRBV29-1 with TRBJ1-1; D unresolved. The CDR3 is 14 residues long. The germline CDR1 and CDR2 sequences are SQVTM and ANQGSEA. The V end lost 4 bases, the J end lost 5 bases, and 17 bases lay between the germline ends. For the CDR3, the DNA is TGCAGCGTTGGCCTCAGGCTAGGGAGGACTGAAGCTTTCTTT. Translated, it gives CSVGLRLGRTEAFF.

The chain couples TRBV11-2 to TRBJ2-7; no definite D call. The CDR3 is 18 amino acids. Trimming took 5 bases from V and 2 from J, leaving 25 bases between them. Germline loops: CDR1 SGHAT, CDR2 FQNNGV. The CDR3 bases are TGTGCCAGCAGCGACGTGTACCGAGACGTAGCTTTGACCTACGAGCAGTACTTC. Protein: CASSDVYRDVALTYEQYF.

This chain uses TRBV29-1 with TRBJ1-4; the D is unclear. The germline V and J ends were trimmed by 4 bases and 5 bases, with 8 bases remaining between them. Looked up from germline, CDR1 is SQVTM and CDR2 is ANQGSEA. The CDR3 has 12 amino acids. CDR3 loop: CSVGAGNEKLFF. The CDR3 DNA reads as TGCAGCGTTGGGGCGGGGAATGAAAAACTGTTTTTT.

This chain uses TRBV7-8 with TRBJ1-2, with 8 positions matching TRBD1. CDR1 SGHVS and CDR2 FQNEAQ come from the germline V gene. CDR3 length: 15 residues. The V gene end was trimmed by 4 bases and the J gene end by 4 bases; junction bases not matched to a gene: 8. The CDR3: CASSSQGAGSYGYTF. DNA of the CDR3: TGTGCCAGCAGCTCCCAGGGGGCTGGGTCCTATGGCTACACCTTC.

CDR3 sequence: CSVEFGTEGDTQYF. The CDR3 nucleotides read TGCAGCGTTGAATTTGGGACAGAGGGAGATACGCAGTATTTT. This chain connects TRBV29-1 to TRBJ2-3, with TRBD1 matching 7 bases. The germline V gene encodes CDR1 SQVTM and CDR2 ANQGSEA. The CDR3 spans 14 residues. The V gene end was trimmed by 2 bases and the J gene end by 5 bases; junction bases not matched to a gene: 7.

The chain combines TRBV9 with TRBJ1-2; TRBD1 might be the D (5 bases). Deletions cut 3 bases from V and 8 bases from J, with 20 bases between. The CDR3 totals 15 residues. Germline-derived CDR1 and CDR2 are SGDLS and YYNGEE. The CDR3, as DNA: TGTGCCAGCAGCGCTGGGGGGGAAAGGCTTTTCGGCTACACCTTC. Translation gives CASSAGGERLFGYTF. Full variable domain (outside the CDR3, taken from reference TRBV9 and TRBJ1-2): DSGVTQTPKHLITATGQRVTLRCSPRSGDLSVYWYQQSLDQGLQFLIQYYNGEERAKGNILERFSAQQFPDLHSELNLSSLELGDSALYFCASSAGGERLFGYTFGSGTRLTVV.

This chain uses TRBV28 with TRBJ1-5; maybe TRBD1 (6 bases). Trimming removed 3 bases from V and 0 bases from J, with 9 bases in between. Germline CDR1 is MDHEN and CDR2 is SYDVKM. This CDR3 region has 15 residues. CDR3 coding DNA: TGTGCCAGCAGTTTTGGACAGTATAGCAATCAGCCCCAGCATTTT. Its protein is CASSFGQYSNQPQHF.

The rearrangement links TRBV4-2 to TRBJ2-5; 8 bases map to TRBD2. V gave up 4 bases and J gave up 5 bases; unmatched junction bases: 9. The germline gives CDR1 LGHNA, CDR2 YNFKEQ. This CDR3 contains 15 residues. CDR3 amino acids: CASSPEGTSGETQYF. In nucleotides, the CDR3 is TGTGCCAGCAGCCCGGAGGGGACTAGTGGCGAGACCCAGTACTTC.

V and J are TRBV12-5 and TRBJ2-5; weak D call: TRBD2 (6 bases). The CDR3 spans 13 residues. V was pared by 6 bases and J by 5 bases, with 13 bases between. Germline loops: CDR1 LGHNT, CDR2 FRNRAP. The CDR3, as DNA: TGTGCTAGTGGCCCCAGCGGGTGGGAGACCCAGTACTTC. Its protein is CASGPSGWETQYF.